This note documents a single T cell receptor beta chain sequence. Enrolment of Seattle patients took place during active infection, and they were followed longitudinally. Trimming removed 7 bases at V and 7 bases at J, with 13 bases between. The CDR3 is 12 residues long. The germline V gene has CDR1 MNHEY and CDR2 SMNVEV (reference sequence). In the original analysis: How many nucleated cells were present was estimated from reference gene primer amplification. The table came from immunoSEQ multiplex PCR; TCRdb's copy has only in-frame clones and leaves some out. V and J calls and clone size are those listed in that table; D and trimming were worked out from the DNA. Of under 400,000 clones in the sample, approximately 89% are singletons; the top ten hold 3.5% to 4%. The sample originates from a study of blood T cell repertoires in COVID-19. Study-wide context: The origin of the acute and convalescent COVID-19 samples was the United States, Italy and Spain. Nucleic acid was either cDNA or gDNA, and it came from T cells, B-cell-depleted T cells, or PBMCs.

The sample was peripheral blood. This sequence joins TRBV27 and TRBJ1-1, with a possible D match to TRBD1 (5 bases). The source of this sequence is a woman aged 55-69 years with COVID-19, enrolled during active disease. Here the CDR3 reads CASKGTSLEAFF. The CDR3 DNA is TGTGCCAGCAAAGGGACTTCTCTTGAAGCTTTCTTT.